This TCR beta chain was found in a study of blood T cell repertoires in COVID-19. Study-level information: The study drew acute and convalescent COVID-19 samples from the United States, Italy and Spain.

Sequencing used immunoSEQ multiplex PCR; TCRdb keeps in-frame clones, though not all of them. The sample lists some 30,000 clones, almost 90% occurring once. The sequence was collected from a human donor in a cohort sampled during active COVID-19. Sequenced: peripheral blood.

CDR3 nucleotides: TGTGCCAGTAGTTCCGGGACAGAGCTCTATGGCTACACCTTC. Translation: CASSSGTELYGYTF. The chain uses TRBV19 and TRBJ1-2; TRBD1 matches at 7 bases. The CDR3 loop spans 14 amino acids. The trim removed 5 bases at V and 4 bases at J, leaving 7 bases unmatched. The germline V gene encodes CDR1 LNHDA and CDR2 SQIVND (reference sequence).